These 30 T cell receptor beta chains were all obtained from the same sample, sequenced in a study of T cell responses to AZD1222 COVID-19 vaccine. Assay used: immunoSEQ multiplex PCR; TCRdb lists only in-frame clones, some missing. The sample records approximately 60,000 clones, 80% to 90% being singletons. The source was peripheral blood, collected on day 0 of AZD1222 vaccination. Receptors originate from an adult in good health.

This rearrangement joins TRBV4-1 to TRBJ1-3; D might be TRBD1 (6 bases). Germline V CDR1 and CDR2: MGHRA, YSYEKL. This CDR3 is 15 amino acids long. The V end lost 1 base, the J end lost 0 bases, and 7 bases lay between the germline ends. This CDR3 reads CASSQVQGSGNTIYF. The CDR3 DNA sequence: TGCGCCAGCAGCCAAGTACAGGGCTCTGGAAACACCATATATTTT.

The chain recombines TRBV6-2 or TRBV6-3 with TRBJ2-7; possibly TRBD2 for D (6 bases). The CDR3 extends over 14 amino acids. The germline gives CDR1 MNHEY, CDR2 SVGEGT. V lost 5 bases to trimming and J lost 1 base, with 12 bases between them. CDR3 nucleotide sequence: TGTGCCAGCAGTCGTGGGAGGCTTTCCTACGAGCAGTACGTC. This translates into CASSRGRLSYEQYV.

This clone was counted only a few times. The rearrangement uses TRBV7-2 and TRBJ2-3; possible D gene TRBD2, 5 bases. V was trimmed by 5 bases and J by 2 bases, leaving 17 bases between them. There are 16 residues in the CDR3. The V gene's germline CDR1 is SGHTA and CDR2 FQGNSA. CDR3 sequence: CASSPARLPYTDTQYF. As DNA, the CDR3 is TGTGCCAGCAGCCCTGCGAGACTACCTTACACAGATACGCAGTATTTT.

The chain joins TRBV27 to TRBJ2-1; 13 bases line up with TRBD2. The CDR3 has 19 residues. Germline values: CDR1 MNHEY, CDR2 SMNVEV (reference sequence). The V gene end was trimmed by 6 bases and the J gene end by 6 bases; junction bases not matched to a gene: 17. CDR3 DNA sequence: TGTGCCAGCAGCATCGGACTAGCGGGAGATATTTCCCTCTCCAATGAGCAGTTCTTC. Translated: CASSIGLAGDISLSNEQFF.

The chain is built from TRBV2 and TRBJ1-2; 11 bases are a match to TRBD1. The CDR3 is 16 amino acids. Per germline, CDR1 SNHLY and CDR2 FYNNEI. Germline trimming cut 5 bases from V and 4 bases from J; bases unmatched to any gene: 9. CDR3 nucleotide sequence: TGTGCCAGCAGTTACGCTGGGACAGGGGGGTCCTATGGCTACACCTTC. Protein: CASSYAGTGGSYGYTF.

The CDR3, as DNA: TGTGCCAGCGGGCTAGCGGGAGAATTCGACGAGCAGTACTTC. Translating gives CASGLAGEFDEQYF. This chain links TRBV11-1 with TRBJ2-7; 10 bases are shared with TRBD2. The CDR3 is 14 amino acids. Trimming cost V 8 bases and J 5 bases; bases outside gene matches: 9. Germline V CDR1 and CDR2: SGHAT, FQDESV (reference sequence). Drawing the rest from reference TRBV11-1 and TRBJ2-7, the complete variable domain is EAEVAQSPRYKITEKSQAVAFWCDPISGHATLYWYRQILGQGPELLVQFQDESVVDDSQLPKDRFSAERLKGVDSTLKIQPAELGDSAMYLCASGLAGEFDEQYFGPGTRLTVT.

The chain carries TRBV4-1 and TRBJ2-7, with D possibly being TRBD2 (5 bases). Trimming pared 4 bases from V and 5 bases from J, leaving 12 bases between. The germline gives CDR1 MGHRA, CDR2 YSYEKL. The length of the CDR3 is 13 residues. In nucleotides, the CDR3 is TGCGCCAGCAGCCTGTTACGGGGAGACGAGCAGTACTTC. Its translation: CASSLLRGDEQYF.

The chain joins TRBV7-2 to TRBJ2-3, with TRBD2 matching 13 bases. Germline CDR1 is SGHTA and CDR2 is FQGNSA. V gave up 4 bases and J gave up 5 bases; unmatched junction bases: 12. This CDR3 comprises 18 residues. CDR3 DNA: TGTGCCAGCAGCTCACCGGGACTAGCGGGGATCTCTGGAGATACGCAGTATTTT. Translating gives CASSSPGLAGISGDTQYF.

This clone was recorded once. The rearrangement links TRBV7-8 to TRBJ2-5; no clear D gene. V lost 3 bases and J lost 5, with 13 bases in between. The CDR3 spans 14 residues. Germline loops: CDR1 SGHVS, CDR2 FQNEAQ. The CDR3, as DNA: TGTGCCAGCAGCTTTTGGATCGACACGGAGACCCAGTACTTC. As protein: CASSFWIDTETQYF. Complete variable domain (other parts from reference TRBV7-8 and TRBJ2-5): GAGVSQSPRYKVAKRGQDVALRCDPISGHVSLFWYQQALGQGPEFLTYFQNEAQLDKSGLPSDRFFAERPEGSVSTLKIQRTQQEDSAVYLCASSFWIDTETQYFGPGTRLLVL.

CDR3 coding DNA: TGTGCCACCAGTGATGAAAAATCAAGAGCGCAGTATTTT. Translated: CATSDEKSRAQYF. The rearrangement links TRBV24-1 to TRBJ2-3; D remains ambiguous. The CDR3 spans 13 residues. Per germline, CDR1 KGHDR and CDR2 SFDVKD. V lost 3 bases to trimming and J lost 10 bases, with 13 bases between them.

The chain joins TRBV9 to TRBJ2-2; no reliable D call. Germline loops: CDR1 SGDLS, CDR2 YYNGEE. V gave up 4 bases and J gave up 4 bases, with 8 bases separating them. The CDR3 is 13 residues long. The CDR3 bases are TGTGCCAGCAGCCTCGCTTTCACCGGGGAGCTGTTTTTT. This sequence encodes CASSLAFTGELFF.

The chain joins TRBV6-5 to TRBJ2-1; 7 positions match TRBD2. Germline V CDR1 and CDR2: MNHEY, SVGAGI. The ends lost 6 bases at V and 2 bases at J; junction bases unmatched: 7. The CDR3 spans 15 residues. DNA for the CDR3: TGTGCCAGCAGCCCCAACCGGGAGGCCTACAATGAGCAGTTCTTC. Its translation is CASSPNREAYNEQFF.

This rearrangement joins TRBV9 to TRBJ2-2; tentative D call: TRBD2 (6 bases). This CDR3 spans 18 amino acids. In germline, CDR1 is SGDLS, CDR2 YYNGEE. Trimming took off 3 bases at V and 3 bases at J, with 21 bases between the two ends. This CDR3 reads CASSALFTSRRDTGELFF. CDR3 nucleotide sequence: TGTGCCAGCAGCGCGCTATTCACTAGCAGAAGAGACACCGGGGAGCTGTTTTTT.

The chain uses TRBV7-3 and TRBJ2-3; possibly TRBD2 for D (5 bases). V lost 5 bases to trimming and J lost 4 bases, with 16 bases between them. Germline-derived CDR1 and CDR2 are SGHTA and FQGTGA. CDR3 length: 15 residues. The CDR3 DNA reads TGTGCCAGCAGCCCCACAAACATGGGAGCAGATACGCAGTATTTT. Translating gives CASSPTNMGADTQYF.

There are a few counts of this clone. Other DNA sequences in the same sample also yield this CDR3. The chain has TRBV29-1 and TRBJ1-1; D is undetermined. This CDR3 region has 12 residues. Per the germline V gene, CDR1 is SQVTM and CDR2 is ANQGSEA. With 3 bases removed from V and 1 base from J, the gap between germline ends came to 6 bases. The CDR3 DNA reads as TGCAGCGTTGAGAGGGAGAACACTGAAGCTTTCTTT. Encoded protein: CSVERENTEAFF.

The chain links TRBV19 to TRBJ2-7; TRBD2 agrees at 9 bases. With V trimmed by 5 bases and J by 7 bases, 15 bases remained unmatched. The CDR3 runs 16 residues. The V gene's germline CDR1 is LNHDA and CDR2 SQIVND (reference sequence). CDR3 nucleotide sequence: TGTGCCAGTAGTTCCCTAGCGGGACATCGGATGCAGGAGCAGTACTTC. It is translated as CASSSLAGHRMQEQYF.

V and J are TRBV12-3 or TRBV12-4 and TRBJ1-4, with D unclear. Trimming shortened V by 2 bases and J by 7 bases, and 8 bases separated the two germline ends. The CDR3 runs to 13 residues. Written as DNA, the CDR3 is TGTGCCAGCAGTTTACAACAGTCTGAAAAACTGTTTTTT. Its translation: CASSLQQSEKLFF.

In DNA form, the CDR3 reads TGTGCCAGCAGCCAGGGGGAATCTGGAAACACCATATATTTT. Translation gives CASSQGESGNTIYF. V is TRBV3-1 (or the pseudogene TRBV3-2) and J is TRBJ1-3; D is perhaps TRBD1 (5 bases). The CDR3 is 14 amino acids. Trimming took 3 bases from V and 1 from J, leaving 7 bases between them. CDR1 is LGHDT and CDR2 is YNNKEL in the germline V gene (reference sequence).

This chain joins TRBV6-5 and TRBJ1-6, with TRBD1 as a possible D gene (5 bases). The CDR3 is 15 amino acids. V dropped 0 bases and J dropped 7 bases, with 10 bases sitting between them. In germline, CDR1 is MNHEY, CDR2 SVGAGI. CDR3 loop: CASSYSGKGNSPLHF. The CDR3 nucleotides read TGTGCCAGCAGTTACTCGGGGAAGGGGAATTCACCCCTCCACTTT.

This chain joins TRBV19 and TRBJ1-5; D possibly corresponds to TRBD1 (5 bases). Germline CDR1 is LNHDA and CDR2 is SQIVND (reference sequence). The V gene lost 10 bases and the J gene lost 4 bases, with 17 bases spanning the gap. The CDR3 length is 14 residues. As DNA, the CDR3 is TGTGCCACCTCAGGGATAACTCGGAATCAGCCCCAGCATTTT. It is translated as CATSGITRNQPQHF.

The chain's CDR3 is CASSTRDRGDTEAFF. CDR3 DNA sequence: TGTGCCAGCAGTACGCGGGACAGGGGAGACACTGAAGCTTTCTTT. The chain is built from TRBV6-2 or TRBV6-3 and TRBJ1-1; 10 bases match TRBD1. CDR3 length: 15 residues. With 5 bases clipped from V and 3 bases from J, the junction kept 6 bases outside the gene matches. CDR1 and CDR2 from the germline V gene are MNHEY and SVGEGT.

The V call is TRBV7-2, the J call TRBJ2-2, with D possibly matching TRBD1 (6 bases). Germline V gene sequence: CDR1 SGHTA, CDR2 FQGNSA. V gave up 1 base and J gave up 5 bases, with 11 bases separating them. The CDR3 has 15 residues. This chain's CDR3 is CASSLGQVETGELFF. CDR3 in DNA: TGTGCCAGCAGCTTAGGACAGGTCGAGACCGGGGAGCTGTTTTTT.

The chain has TRBV28 and TRBJ1-5; TRBD1 might be the D (5 bases). This CDR3 region has 11 residues. Trimming removed 8 bases at V and 4 bases at J, with 6 bases between. Germline loops: CDR1 MDHEN, CDR2 SYDVKM. CDR3 in DNA: TGTGCCAGCGGGGGGAATCAGCCCCAGCATTTT. Translation gives CASGGNQPQHF.

In its sample, this clone was seen once. The gene calls are TRBV28 and TRBJ1-5, with D tentatively TRBD1 (6 bases). This CDR3 is 14 amino acids long. Trimming shortened V by 5 bases and J by 5 bases, and 13 bases separated the two germline ends. Germline loops: CDR1 MDHEN, CDR2 SYDVKM. The CDR3 protein is CASSIHRADQPQHF. In nucleotides, the CDR3 is TGTGCCAGCAGTATTCACAGGGCGGATCAGCCCCAGCATTTT.

This sequence joins TRBV6-6 and TRBJ1-2; a possible D gene is TRBD1 (5 bases). The CDR3 covers 13 residues. V lost 6 bases to trimming and J lost 8 bases, with 16 bases between them. Germline V gene lookup returns CDR1 MNHNY and CDR2 SVGAGI (reference sequence). The chain's CDR3 is CASRETGVRGYTF. The CDR3 coding sequence is TGTGCCAGCAGAGAAACAGGCGTGAGGGGCTACACCTTC.

This sequence joins TRBV11-1 and TRBJ2-7; 9 bases map to TRBD1. CDR1 is SGHAT and CDR2 is FQDESV in the germline V gene (reference sequence). The J segment lost 3 bases and the V segment lost 5 bases, leaving 5 bases of the junction unmatched. CDR3 length equals 14 residues. The CDR3 loop is CASSPGQGIYEQYV. The CDR3 region has the DNA TGTGCCAGCAGCCCGGGACAGGGTATCTACGAGCAGTACGTC.

The J gene is TRBJ2-2, the V gene TRBV10-2; 10 bases align to TRBD1. Per germline, CDR1 WSHSY and CDR2 SAAADI. CDR3 length: 17 residues. J was trimmed by 7 bases and V by 6 bases; bases with no gene match: 14. The CDR3 nucleotides read TGCGCCAGCAGCTCCAAGAAACAGGGACAGGGGAACGGGGAGCTGTTTTTT. This sequence encodes CASSSKKQGQGNGELFF.

The chain combines TRBV6-5 with TRBJ1-2; unclear D gene. This CDR3 spans 13 amino acids. The V gene's germline CDR1 is MNHEY and CDR2 SVGAGI. The germline V and J ends were trimmed by 1 base and 6 bases, with 9 bases remaining between them. CDR3 sequence: CASSYLAQHGYTF. The CDR3 DNA reads as TGTGCCAGCAGTTACTTGGCACAGCATGGCTACACCTTC.

The rearrangement joins TRBV7-9 to TRBJ1-2, with D possibly TRBD1 on 6 matching bases. This CDR3 has 16 residues. Germline CDR1 is SEHNR and CDR2 is FQNEAQ (reference sequence). Trimming pared 5 bases from V and 0 bases from J, leaving 16 bases between. The CDR3 DNA follows: TGTGCCAGCAGCCCCGCCGGGACAAGAGCTAACTATGGCTACACCTTC. Its protein is CASSPAGTRANYGYTF.

The DNA of the CDR3 is TGCGCCAGCAGCCATGTAACCCGGGGACAGACCTATGGCTACACCTTC. As protein: CASSHVTRGQTYGYTF. The rearrangement joins TRBV4-1 to TRBJ1-2; TRBD1 matches at 7 bases. This CDR3 region has 16 residues. Trimming took 3 bases from V and 4 from J; bases not matched to a gene: 11. Germline loops: CDR1 MGHRA, CDR2 YSYEKL.